One T cell receptor (beta chain) is described in this entry. Its antigen is undetermined. Genes here carry mouse names. The CDR3 extends 3 residues past the end of the read, so its final part is completed from the germline J gene. The data were obtained in a study of CD8+ T cells in alopecia areata. Overall study context: Donor skin was harvested from roughly 6-12-month-old C3H/HeJ mice with spontaneous alopecia and grafted onto approximately 6-11-week-old female C3H/HeJ recipients. Whole-study results and caveats: Shared TCR sequences were less clear between patients than in mice, possibly partly from HLA diversity.

CDR3 length: 13 residues. The V end lost 8 bases, the J end lost 6 bases, and 14 bases lay between the germline ends. CDR1 is GKSSPN, CDR2 SITVG, per germline. Sorting relied on CD4, CD8alpha, NKG2D, NKG2ACE and other markers applied to pooled cutaneous lymph node cells. Reverse transcribed after extraction, RNA yielded cDNA as the sequencing template. Assay used: immunoSEQ multiplex PCR; TCRdb lists only in-frame clones, some missing. Listed for the sample are more than 250,000 clones, none seen a single time. Sequencing used CD4+ T cells sorted from a lymph node. The chain carries TRBV31 and TRBJ1-6; the D gene is possibly TRBD1 (6 bases). TRBJ1-6 is filed as an ORF, its function uncertain. The receptor's source is a C3H/HeJ mouse with alopecia areata. For the strain, the MHC haplotype given is H2-k. Incomplete CDR3 DNA: TGTGCCGGCGGGACAAAGGGTAATTCGCCC. Amino acids: CAGGTKGNSP. The full-length CDR3 reads as CAGGTKGNSPLYF.